Each of the 21 T cell receptor beta chains below was sequenced from the same sample in a study of T cells in localized non-small cell lung cancer. Data came from immunoSEQ multiplex PCR; TCRdb stores just in-frame clones and leaves some out. The sample holds approximately 16,000 clones, around 85% seen once. This specimen consisted of peripheral blood, obtained before any cancer treatment. The receptor source for this set is a female donor aged 60 or older with stage I squamous cell lung carcinoma.

This clone showed up just once. This rearrangement joins TRBV5-4 to TRBJ2-7; D remains ambiguous. Germline V gene sequence: CDR1 SGHNT, CDR2 YYREEE (reference sequence). Trimming stripped 0 bases from V and 0 bases from J, with 7 bases between. The CDR3 runs to 14 residues. The CDR3 is CASSLEFSSYEQYF. Written as DNA, the CDR3 is TGTGCCAGCAGCTTGGAATTCAGCTCCTACGAGCAGTACTTC.

This clone came up once. CDR3 nucleotides: TGTGCCAGCAGCTTGCCGGAGACCGGGGAGCTGTTTTTT. Protein: CASSLPETGELFF. The V and J genes are TRBV7-6 and TRBJ2-2; D remains ambiguous. This CDR3 contains 13 residues. Trimming took off 3 bases at V and 5 bases at J, with 7 bases between the two ends. CDR1 is SGHVS, CDR2 FNYEAQ, per germline.

This clone was observed a handful of times. This rearrangement joins TRBV28 to TRBJ1-4; 9 nucleotides line up with TRBD1. The CDR3 consists of 17 residues. CDR1 is MDHEN, CDR2 SYDVKM, per germline. V trimming: 1 base; J trimming: 3 bases; junction bases outside the gene matches: 6. The CDR3 nucleotides read TGTGCCAGCAGTTTATTTGACAGGGGGTCAGCTAATGAAAAACTGTTTTTT. Protein sequence: CASSLFDRGSANEKLFF.

The chain has TRBV27 and TRBJ2-6, with D unclear. Germline CDR1 is MNHEY and CDR2 is SMNVEV (reference sequence). Trimming pared 3 bases from V and 4 bases from J, leaving 4 bases between. The CDR3 has 13 amino acids. Written as DNA, the CDR3 is TGTGCCAGCAGTTTCTCCGGGGCCAACGTCCTGACTTTC. Translation: CASSFSGANVLTF.

The chain joins TRBV6-6 to TRBJ1-5; no clear D gene. This CDR3 comprises 12 residues. Germline V gives CDR1 MNHNY, CDR2 SVGAGI (reference sequence). Trimming left V 4 bases short and J 4 bases short, with 5 bases between. The CDR3 sequence: CASSWINQPQHF. CDR3 DNA: TGTGCCAGCAGTTGGATTAATCAGCCCCAGCATTTT.

This clone was seen just once. The chain couples TRBV5-4 to TRBJ2-5; D is perhaps TRBD1 (5 bases). The CDR3 consists of 14 residues. The germline gives CDR1 SGHNT, CDR2 YYREEE (reference sequence). The V end lost 0 bases, the J end lost 1 base, and 7 bases lay between the germline ends. The CDR3 DNA reads TGTGCCAGCAGCTTGGAAGGGGTCCAAGAGACCCAGTACTTC. Encoded protein: CASSLEGVQETQYF.

The chain joins TRBV4-1 to TRBJ2-5; D is possibly TRBD2 (5 bases). Germline-derived CDR1 and CDR2 are MGHRA and YSYEKL. The V gene lost 0 bases and the J gene lost 1 base, with 18 bases spanning the gap. The CDR3 runs to 18 residues. The CDR3 loop reads CASSQDPKGVGRQETQYF. CDR3 coding DNA: TGCGCCAGCAGCCAAGATCCCAAGGGAGTAGGTCGCCAAGAGACCCAGTACTTC.

The chain combines TRBV5-6 with TRBJ1-2; D is undetermined. This CDR3 region has 13 residues. In germline, CDR1 is SGHDT, CDR2 YYEEEE. Trimming cost V 4 bases and J 7 bases, with 14 bases left between them. CDR3 sequence (DNA): TGTGCCAGCAGCCTTCCTGAGGGCGCTGGCTACACCTTC. Translated: CASSLPEGAGYTF. The full variable domain, in which reference TRBV5-6 and TRBJ1-2 provide the parts outside the CDR3, is DAGVTQSPTHLIKTRGQQVTLRCSPKSGHDTVSWYQQALGQGPQFIFQYYEEEERQRGNFPDRFSGHQFPNYSSELNVNALLLGDSALYLCASSLPEGAGYTFGSGTRLTVV.

This chain joins TRBV18 and TRBJ2-3; TRBD1 is a possible D gene (7 bases). This CDR3 spans 15 amino acids. Deletions cut 2 bases from V and 4 bases from J, with 13 bases between. The germline V gene has CDR1 KGHSH and CDR2 LQKENI. CDR3 nucleotides: TGTGCCAGCTCACCAGCGACAGGGACTGCAGATACGCAGTATTTT. Protein sequence: CASSPATGTADTQYF.

To note about this clone: Its ends do not fully match the called genes, so a read error is possible. Other DNA sequences in this specimen translate into the identical CDR3. The chain links TRBV5-1 to TRBJ2-1; 7 positions match TRBD1. In germline, CDR1 is SGHRS, CDR2 YFSETQ. This CDR3 is built from 15 residues. The CDR3 sequence: CASSLKGATYNEQFF. The CDR3 DNA reads TGCGCCAGTAGCTTGAAGGGGGCTACCTACAATGAGCAGTTCTTC.

The chain couples TRBV7-2 to TRBJ2-2; D is undetermined. The V end was cut by 5 bases, the J end by 5 bases, with 6 bases between. The CDR3 runs to 12 residues. Per germline, CDR1 SGHTA and CDR2 FQGNSA. The CDR3 sequence: CASSTVTGELFF. DNA for the CDR3: TGTGCCAGCAGCACTGTGACCGGGGAGCTGTTTTTT.

The CDR3 bases are TGTGCCAGCACTAGCGGGTCTAGCGGGAGAAAGGAGCTGTTTTTT. Encoded protein: CASTSGSSGRKELFF. The chain joins TRBV28 to TRBJ2-2; 10 bases are shared with TRBD2. Germline V lookup: CDR1 MDHEN, CDR2 SYDVKM. The CDR3 extends over 15 amino acids. V shed 7 bases and J 10 bases; nucleotides not matched to a gene: 12.

This rearrangement joins TRBV6-5 to TRBJ1-2, with D perhaps TRBD1 (5 bases). The CDR3 has 14 amino acids. Germline CDR1 and CDR2: MNHEY and SVGAGI. Trimming stripped 5 bases from V and 6 bases from J, with 16 bases between. The CDR3 bases are TGTGCCAGCAGTGAACTCGCCAGGGTGAATGGCTACACCTTC. It translates to CASSELARVNGYTF.

This chain uses TRBV12-5 with TRBJ2-5, with D unresolved. Deletions cut 6 bases from V and 5 bases from J, with 13 bases between. The CDR3 sequence is 13 residues long. Germline V CDR1 and CDR2: LGHNT, FRNRAP. CDR3 amino acids: CASGPRARETQYF. The CDR3 nucleotides are TGTGCTAGTGGCCCCCGGGCCCGGGAGACCCAGTACTTC. Variable domain in full (rest from reference TRBV12-5 and TRBJ2-5): DARVTQTPRHKVTEMGQEVTMRCQPILGHNTVFWYRQTMMQGLELLAYFRNRAPLDDSGMPKDRFSAEMPDATLATLKIQPSEPRDSAVYFCASGPRARETQYFGPGTRLLVL.

CDR3 sequence reads: CSVVSGKSHEQFF. CDR3 bases: TGCAGCGTTGTTAGCGGGAAGTCACATGAGCAGTTCTTC. The chain combines TRBV29-1 with TRBJ2-1, with TRBD2 matching over 8 bases. The V gene's germline CDR1 is SQVTM and CDR2 ANQGSEA. This CDR3 comprises 13 residues. The V and J ends lost 4 bases and 8 bases, in that order; junction bases with no gene match: 7.

The chain combines TRBV11-2 with TRBJ2-1; no clear D gene. The V and J ends lost 4 bases and 14 bases respectively, with 12 bases between them. The CDR3 loop spans 11 amino acids. CDR1 is SGHAT and CDR2 is FQNNGV in the germline V gene. The CDR3 spells CASSSKGLKFF. In DNA, the CDR3 is TGTGCCAGCAGCTCTAAAGGGTTGAAGTTCTTC.

This chain uses TRBV9 with TRBJ2-1, with no clear D. CDR1 SGDLS and CDR2 YYNGEE come from the germline V gene. V lost 2 bases to trimming and J lost 1 base, with 19 bases between them. CDR3 size: 18 residues. CDR3 in DNA: TGTGCCAGCAGCGTGGACCACGGGTTAGCAAGGTCCTACAATGAGCAGTTCTTC. Translation gives CASSVDHGLARSYNEQFF.

As to this clone: At the DNA level, this CDR3 is encoded by other sequences in the same sample as well. The rearrangement uses TRBV15 and TRBJ1-5; D unresolved. From germline, CDR1 is LNHNV and CDR2 YYDKDF (reference sequence). The CDR3 contains 14 residues. V gave up 0 bases and J gave up 2 bases, with 5 bases separating them. The CDR3, as DNA: TGTGCCACCAGCAGAGATTTGGGCAATCAGCCCCAGCATTTT. Its protein product is CATSRDLGNQPQHF.

The chain recombines TRBV6-4 with TRBJ2-2; 7 nucleotides agree with TRBD2. V gave up 4 bases and J gave up 4 bases; unmatched junction bases: 9. The CDR3 contains 16 residues. CDR1 is MRHNA and CDR2 is SNTAGT in the germline V gene. For the CDR3, the DNA is TGTGCCAGCAGTGCCGCGGGGGAAGCGAGCACCGGGGAGCTGTTTTTT. This gives the protein CASSAAGEASTGELFF.

This CDR3 reads CASSLLGGDTEAFF. CDR3 in DNA: TGTGCCAGCAGCCTCTTGGGGGGAGACACTGAAGCTTTCTTT. The chain uses TRBV9 and TRBJ1-1; D possibly corresponds to TRBD1 (5 bases). V shed 4 bases and J shed 3 bases, with 13 bases lying between them. This CDR3 is 14 amino acids long. Looked up from germline, CDR1 is SGDLS and CDR2 is YYNGEE. The full variable domain, rest sourced from reference TRBV9 and TRBJ1-1, is DSGVTQTPKHLITATGQRVTLRCSPRSGDLSVYWYQQSLDQGLQFLIQYYNGEERAKGNILERFSAQQFPDLHSELNLSSLELGDSALYFCASSLLGGDTEAFFGQGTRLTVV.

V and J are TRBV2 and TRBJ1-1; 9 bases line up with TRBD1. CDR3 length: 15 residues. Losses at the gene ends were 4 bases for V and 11 bases for J; bases not matched to a gene: 14. The germline V gene encodes CDR1 SNHLY and CDR2 FYNNEI. The CDR3 loop is CASSGAQGADPHAFF. CDR3 DNA sequence: TGTGCCAGCAGTGGGGCACAGGGGGCAGATCCCCATGCTTTCTTT.